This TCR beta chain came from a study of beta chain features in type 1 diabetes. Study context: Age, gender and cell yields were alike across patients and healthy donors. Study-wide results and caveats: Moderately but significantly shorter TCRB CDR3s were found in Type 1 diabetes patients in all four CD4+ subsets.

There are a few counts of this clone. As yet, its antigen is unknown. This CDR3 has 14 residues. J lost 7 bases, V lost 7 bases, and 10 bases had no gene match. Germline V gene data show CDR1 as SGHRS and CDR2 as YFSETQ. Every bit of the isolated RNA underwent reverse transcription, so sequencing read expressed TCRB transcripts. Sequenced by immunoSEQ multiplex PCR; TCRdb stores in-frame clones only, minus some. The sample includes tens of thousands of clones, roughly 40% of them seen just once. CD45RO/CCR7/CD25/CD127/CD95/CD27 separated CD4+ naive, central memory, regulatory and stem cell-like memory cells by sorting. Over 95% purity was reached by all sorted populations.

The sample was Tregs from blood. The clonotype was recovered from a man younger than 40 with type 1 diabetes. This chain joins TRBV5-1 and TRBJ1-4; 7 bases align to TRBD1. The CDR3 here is CASGPTGRGEKLFF. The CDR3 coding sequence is TGCGCCAGCGGACCGACAGGGAGAGGTGAAAAACTGTTTTTT.